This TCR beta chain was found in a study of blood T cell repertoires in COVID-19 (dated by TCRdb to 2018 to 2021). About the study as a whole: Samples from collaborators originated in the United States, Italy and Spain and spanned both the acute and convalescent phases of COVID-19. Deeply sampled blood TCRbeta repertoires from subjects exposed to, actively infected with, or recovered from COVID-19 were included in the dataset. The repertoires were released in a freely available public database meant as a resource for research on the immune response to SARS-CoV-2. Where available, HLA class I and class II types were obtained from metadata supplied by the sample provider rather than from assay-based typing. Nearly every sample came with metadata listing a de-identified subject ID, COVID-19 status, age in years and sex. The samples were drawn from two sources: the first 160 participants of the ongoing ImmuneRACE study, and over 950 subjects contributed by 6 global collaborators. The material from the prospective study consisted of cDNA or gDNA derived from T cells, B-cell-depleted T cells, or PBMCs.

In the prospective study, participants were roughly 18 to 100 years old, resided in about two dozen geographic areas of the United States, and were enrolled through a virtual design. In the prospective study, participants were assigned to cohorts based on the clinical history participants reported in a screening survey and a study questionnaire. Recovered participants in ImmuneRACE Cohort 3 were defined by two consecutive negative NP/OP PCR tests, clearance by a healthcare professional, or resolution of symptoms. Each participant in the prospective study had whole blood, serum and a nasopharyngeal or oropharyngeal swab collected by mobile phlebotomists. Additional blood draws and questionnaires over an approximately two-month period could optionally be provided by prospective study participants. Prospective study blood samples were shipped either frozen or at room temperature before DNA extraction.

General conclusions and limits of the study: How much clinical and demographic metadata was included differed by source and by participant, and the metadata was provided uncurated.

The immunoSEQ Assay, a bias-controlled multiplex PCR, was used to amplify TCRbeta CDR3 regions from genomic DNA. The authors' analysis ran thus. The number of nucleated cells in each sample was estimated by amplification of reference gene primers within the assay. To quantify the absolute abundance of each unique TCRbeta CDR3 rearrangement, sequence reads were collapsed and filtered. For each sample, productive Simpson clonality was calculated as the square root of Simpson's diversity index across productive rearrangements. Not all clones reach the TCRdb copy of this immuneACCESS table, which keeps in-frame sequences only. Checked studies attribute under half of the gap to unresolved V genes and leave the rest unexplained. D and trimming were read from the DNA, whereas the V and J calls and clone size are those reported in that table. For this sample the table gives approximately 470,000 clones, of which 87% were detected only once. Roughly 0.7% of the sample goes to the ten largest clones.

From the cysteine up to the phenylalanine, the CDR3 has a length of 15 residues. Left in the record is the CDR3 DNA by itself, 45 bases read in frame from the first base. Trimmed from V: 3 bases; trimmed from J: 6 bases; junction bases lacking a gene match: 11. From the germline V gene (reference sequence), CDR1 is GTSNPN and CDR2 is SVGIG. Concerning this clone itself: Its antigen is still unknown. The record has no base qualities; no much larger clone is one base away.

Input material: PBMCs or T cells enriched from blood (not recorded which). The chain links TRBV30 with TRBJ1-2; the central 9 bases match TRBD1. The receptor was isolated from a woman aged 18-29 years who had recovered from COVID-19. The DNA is TGTGCCTGGAGACCGGGACAGGGCCCATTCGATGGCTACACCTTC. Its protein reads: CAWRPGQGPFDGYTF.